This T cell receptor (beta chain) was found in a study of OX40 agonist ivuxolimab in advanced cancers. Profiled with immunoSEQ multiplex PCR; TCRdb holds only in-frame clones, not every one. The repertoire consists of 50,000 to 65,000 clones, with approximately 85% occurring once and the leading ten covering roughly 5%. Trimming removed 5 bases from V and 2 bases from J; junction bases left unmatched: 11. Germline assignment: CDR1 SGHTA and CDR2 FQGTGA. The CDR3 contains 16 residues. This TCR came from an adult with an advanced solid tumor such as melanoma, head and neck, liver or kidney cancer. The chain recombines TRBV7-3 with TRBJ1-2; TRBD1 matches at 7 bases. The material was CD4+ or CD8+ T cells sorted from blood, obtained in a trial of the OX40 agonist ivuxolimab. CDR3 DNA: TGTGCCAGCAGCGAGATTACCGGGACAGCCAACTATGGCTACACCTTC. This gives the protein CASSEITGTANYGYTF. The entire variable domain, with the rest obtained from reference TRBV7-3 and TRBJ1-2, is as follows: GAGVSQTPSNKVTEKGKYVELRCDPISGHTALYWYRQSLGQGPEFLIYFQGTGAADDSGLPNDRFFAVRPEGSVSTLKIQRTERGDSAVYLCASSEITGTANYGYTFGSGTRLTVV.